The 26 T cell receptor beta chains given below trace back to one sample, sequenced in a study of cytomegalovirus exposure and HLA in healthy donors. PCR used 60 Vbeta primers and 13 Jbeta primers. The method was immunoSEQ multiplex PCR; TCRdb's version includes in-frame clones alone and lacks a portion of them. Of about 190,000 clones in the sample, 81% were seen once. Sequencing input: PBMCs. The receptors were gathered from a young woman in good health and CMV-seronegative.

The chain carries TRBV6-5 and TRBJ2-5, with D perhaps matching TRBD1 (6 bases). Trimming shortened V by 5 bases and J by 3 bases, and 10 bases separated the two germline ends. CDR1 and CDR2 (germline): MNHEY, SVGAGI. There are 13 residues in the CDR3. In nucleotides, the CDR3 is TGTGCCAGCAGTACAGGGATAGAAGAGACCCAGTACTTC. It specifies CASSTGIEETQYF.

V usage is TRBV7-8 and J usage is TRBJ2-7; 7 nucleotides agree with TRBD2. V was pared by 1 base and J by 4 bases, with 13 bases of the junction left unmatched. CDR1 is SGHVS and CDR2 is FQNEAQ in the germline V gene. The CDR3 spans 17 residues. DNA for the CDR3: TGTGCCAGCAGCTTAGTCCTTGGCGGAGGGAGGGGATACGAGCAGTACTTC. Amino acids: CASSLVLGGGRGYEQYF.

The chain uses TRBV19 and TRBJ1-5, with D possibly TRBD1 on 6 matching bases. Germline values: CDR1 LNHDA, CDR2 SQIVND (reference sequence). The CDR3 has 13 amino acids. The V end lost 5 bases, the J end lost 4 bases, and 9 bases lay between the germline ends. The CDR3 loop is CASSRDMNQPQHF. CDR3 DNA sequence: TGTGCCAGTAGTCGGGACATGAATCAGCCCCAGCATTTT.

The chain carries TRBV5-6 and TRBJ1-5, with 7 nucleotides matching TRBD1. This CDR3 spans 17 amino acids. In germline, CDR1 is SGHDT, CDR2 YYEEEE. V was pared by 2 bases and J by 3 bases, with 11 bases of the junction left unmatched. CDR3 region: CASSLSTGTANNQPQHF. The CDR3 coding sequence is TGTGCCAGCAGCTTATCGACCGGGACAGCGAACAATCAGCCCCAGCATTTT.

The chain couples TRBV9 to TRBJ2-3; 8 bases agree with TRBD1. In germline, CDR1 is SGDLS, CDR2 YYNGEE. The CDR3 runs 15 residues. V dropped 2 bases and J dropped 3; count of bases not matched to a gene: 5. The CDR3 protein is CASSVTRTGTDTQYF. The CDR3 nucleotides read TGTGCCAGCAGCGTGACTCGGACAGGGACAGATACGCAGTATTTT.

The chain carries TRBV13 and TRBJ1-2, with 8 positions matching TRBD1. The CDR3 is 14 amino acids. Germline values: CDR1 PRHDT, CDR2 FYEKMQ (reference sequence). J was trimmed by 8 bases and V by 0 bases; bases with no gene match: 5. The chain's CDR3 is CASSLGGQAHGYTF. In DNA form, the CDR3 reads TGTGCCAGCAGCTTAGGGGGACAGGCACACGGCTACACCTTC.

The V gene is TRBV5-1, the J gene TRBJ1-1; TRBD1 matches 7 bases. The CDR3 loop spans 17 amino acids. The junction had 10 bases not matched to a gene; V was cut back by 2 bases and J by 0 bases. From germline, CDR1 is SGHRS and CDR2 YFSETQ. The CDR3 DNA reads TGCGCCAGCAGCTTCTGGGGAGGACAGGCGCTGAACACTGAAGCTTTCTTT. Its translation: CASSFWGGQALNTEAFF.

The CDR3 protein is CASSPHLETLAKNIQYF. Written as DNA, the CDR3 is TGTGCCAGCAGCCCTCACCTGGAGACGTTAGCCAAAAACATTCAGTACTTC. V is TRBV27 and J is TRBJ2-4; unclear D gene. V shed 6 bases and J shed 0 bases, with 18 bases lying between them. The CDR3 is 17 amino acids. Germline CDR1 is MNHEY and CDR2 is SMNVEV (reference sequence).

The V and J genes are TRBV28 and TRBJ1-2; 10 nucleotides agree with TRBD1. The CDR3 is 14 amino acids. The germline V gene encodes CDR1 MDHEN and CDR2 SYDVKM. J lost 8 bases, V lost 6 bases, and 9 bases had no gene match. The CDR3 DNA follows: TGTGCCAGCAGGGGACAGGGGCTTATGAGAGGCTACACCTTC. Protein sequence: CASRGQGLMRGYTF.

This chain links TRBV7-2 with TRBJ2-1; D is possibly TRBD2 (5 bases). The germline V gene has CDR1 SGHTA and CDR2 FQGNSA. This CDR3 has 15 residues. V was trimmed by 1 base and J by 4 bases, leaving 11 bases between them. CDR3 in amino acids: CASSLGGGRYNEQFF. In nucleotides, the CDR3 is TGTGCCAGCAGCTTAGGAGGAGGACGATACAATGAGCAGTTCTTC. The whole variable domain, filled in from reference TRBV7-2 and TRBJ2-1, reads GAGVSQSPSNKVTEKGKDVELRCDPISGHTALYWYRQSLGQGLEFLIYFQGNSAPDKSGLPSDRFSAERTGGSVSTLTIQRTQQEDSAVYLCASSLGGGRYNEQFFGPGTRLTVL.

This clone was recorded only once. The genes are TRBV7-6 and TRBJ2-7; 12 bases fit TRBD1. Germline CDR1 and CDR2: SGHVS and FNYEAQ. The CDR3 totals 16 residues. With V trimmed by 0 bases and J by 6 bases, 6 bases remained unmatched. For the CDR3, the DNA is TGTGCCAGCAGCTTAGCATGGGGGACAGGGGGCGGCGAGCAGTACTTC. It codes for CASSLAWGTGGGEQYF.

The chain combines TRBV28 with TRBJ2-2, with 7 bases lining up with TRBD1. This CDR3 is 18 amino acids long. Germline V gives CDR1 MDHEN, CDR2 SYDVKM. J was trimmed by 0 bases and V by 4 bases; bases with no gene match: 11. CDR3 DNA: TGTGCCAGCAGTTCCCGGACAGGTTCCCTCGCGAACACCGGGGAGCTGTTTTTT. It yields the protein CASSSRTGSLANTGELFF.

This clone has a handful of counts. The chain has TRBV4-3 and TRBJ1-2; 10 nucleotides align to TRBD1. This CDR3 comprises 17 residues. The J segment lost 2 bases and the V segment lost 0 bases, leaving 6 bases of the junction unmatched. Germline assignment: CDR1 LGHNA and CDR2 YSLEER. CDR3 in DNA: TGCGCCAGCAGCCAAGACGCAACGACAGGGGGCAACTATGGCTACACCTTC. Translated, it gives CASSQDATTGGNYGYTF.

The V call is TRBV30, the J call TRBJ1-6; 10 nucleotides align to TRBD1. Germline V lookup: CDR1 GTSNPN, CDR2 SVGIG (reference sequence). The CDR3 loop spans 16 amino acids. The V segment lost 3 bases and the J segment 7 bases; nucleotides outside the gene matches: 9. As DNA, the CDR3 is TGTGCCTGGAGGAGGACAGGGGGAACCAAGAATTCACCCCTCCACTTT. It codes for CAWRRTGGTKNSPLHF.

This clone was found once. Other DNA sequences from this sample encode an identical CDR3 as well. This sequence joins TRBV27 and TRBJ1-5, with 9 bases matching TRBD1. From germline, CDR1 is MNHEY and CDR2 SMNVEV (reference sequence). The V gene end was trimmed by 5 bases and the J gene end by 5 bases; junction bases not matched to a gene: 10. CDR3 length: 16 residues. The CDR3 loop reads CASSPLTGGNHQPQHF. The CDR3 nucleotides read TGTGCCAGCAGTCCGTTGACAGGGGGGAACCATCAGCCCCAGCATTTT.

The chain has TRBV28 and TRBJ2-7, with 9 bases identical to TRBD1. Germline V lookup: CDR1 MDHEN, CDR2 SYDVKM. This CDR3 region has 12 residues. J was trimmed by 9 bases and V by 6 bases; bases with no gene match: 6. This chain's CDR3 is CASSYRGRRQYF. The CDR3 region has the DNA TGTGCCAGCAGCTACAGGGGGCGAAGGCAGTACTTC.

The V gene is TRBV7-9, the J gene TRBJ2-1, with a weak D call TRBD2 (6 bases). The CDR3 is made up of 13 amino acids. V gave up 3 bases and J gave up 4 bases, with 7 bases separating them. Germline V CDR1 and CDR2: SEHNR, FQNEAQ (reference sequence). The chain's CDR3 is CASSFGGYNEQFF. The DNA for the CDR3 is TGTGCCAGCAGCTTCGGGGGTTACAATGAGCAGTTCTTC.

This clone showed up just once. The rearrangement uses TRBV29-1 and TRBJ2-1, with TRBD2 matching 8 bases. The germline V gene encodes CDR1 SQVTM and CDR2 ANQGSEA. V shed 7 bases, J shed 6 bases, and the junction held 29 bases outside the gene matches. CDR3 length: 20 residues. The DNA of the CDR3 is TGCAGCGCCAACGGGTGGGGCCAGGGTGAGGTCGGGAGGGCCTCCAATGAGCAGTTCTTC. Translated: CSANGWGQGEVGRASNEQFF.

This chain connects TRBV9 to TRBJ1-3; D is perhaps TRBD1 (6 bases). The V and J ends lost 0 bases and 0 bases respectively, with 13 bases between them. The CDR3 has 17 amino acids. CDR1 is SGDLS, CDR2 YYNGEE, per germline. CDR3 protein: CASSVETGQFSGNTIYF. The CDR3 nucleotides read TGTGCCAGCAGCGTAGAGACAGGTCAATTCTCTGGAAACACCATATATTTT.

This sequence joins TRBV28 and TRBJ2-7; 9 nucleotides match TRBD2. CDR1 is MDHEN, CDR2 SYDVKM, per germline. The V gene end was trimmed by 2 bases and the J gene end by 3 bases; junction bases not matched to a gene: 5. The CDR3 runs to 15 residues. The CDR3 DNA reads TGTGCCAGCAGTTTACGGCGGGAGGGCTTCTACGAGCAGTACTTC. Translation gives CASSLRREGFYEQYF.

V usage is TRBV7-3 and J usage is TRBJ2-7, with 10 bases identical to TRBD1. Trimming took 5 bases from V and 2 from J; bases not matched to a gene: 6. CDR3 length: 15 residues. CDR1 and CDR2 from the germline V gene are SGHTA and FQGTGA. CDR3 bases: TGTGCCAGCAGCGCTGGGACAGGGGTTCCCTACGAGCAGTACTTC. Its protein product is CASSAGTGVPYEQYF.

The chain couples TRBV9 to TRBJ2-6; D remains unclear. Between the trimmed V and J ends, which lost 4 bases and 0 bases, there was a span of 8 bases. Germline assignment: CDR1 SGDLS and CDR2 YYNGEE. The CDR3 loop spans 15 amino acids. The CDR3 protein is CASSIRSSGANVLTF. CDR3 nucleotides: TGTGCCAGCAGCATCCGGAGCTCTGGGGCCAACGTCCTGACTTTC.

The chain employs TRBV5-1 and TRBJ2-1; 7 positions match TRBD1. In germline, CDR1 is SGHRS, CDR2 YFSETQ. Trimming took 0 bases from V and 6 from J; bases not matched to a gene: 3. This CDR3 spans 14 amino acids. CDR3 nucleotides: TGCGCCAGCAGCTTGGCAGGGGGTACCAATGAGCAGTTCTTC. This codes for CASSLAGGTNEQFF.

The chain employs TRBV5-1 and TRBJ2-1; possibly TRBD2 for D (5 bases). V was pared by 0 bases and J by 2 bases, with 9 bases between. Germline CDR1 and CDR2: SGHRS and YFSETQ. The CDR3 contains 15 residues. The CDR3 loop reads CASSLEPRAYNEQFF. The CDR3 nucleotides read TGCGCCAGCAGCTTGGAACCGAGGGCCTACAATGAGCAGTTCTTC.

The V gene is TRBV28, the J gene TRBJ2-7, with D perhaps TRBD2 (5 bases). Germline values: CDR1 MDHEN, CDR2 SYDVKM. V was cut by 6 bases and J by 3 bases, with 12 bases left in between. The CDR3 runs to 13 residues. The CDR3 spells CASSKDSHYEQYF. The DNA for the CDR3 is TGTGCCAGCAGCAAGGACTCCCACTACGAGCAGTACTTC.

This clone was observed a handful of times. In nucleotides, the CDR3 is TGTGCCAGCAGTCCCAGGGCCAGACGGACCTCTGGGGCCAACGTCCTGACTTTC. This gives the protein CASSPRARRTSGANVLTF. The chain couples TRBV27 to TRBJ2-6, with D perhaps matching TRBD1 (5 bases). The V and J ends lost 5 bases and 0 bases respectively, with 17 bases between them. The V gene's germline CDR1 is MNHEY and CDR2 SMNVEV (reference sequence). The CDR3 length is 18 residues.